The source of this T cell receptor beta chain is a study of blood T cell repertoires in COVID-19. Overall study context: Nucleic acid was either cDNA or gDNA, and it came from T cells, B-cell-depleted T cells, or PBMCs.

The V end lost 1 base, the J end lost 0 bases, and 9 bases lay between the germline ends. The CDR3 loop spans 15 amino acids. Germline CDR1 MGHRA, CDR2 YSYEKL. Profiled with immunoSEQ multiplex PCR; TCRdb holds only in-frame clones, not every one. Of some 120,000 clones in the sample, around 80% were seen once. This receptor was obtained from a man between 65 and 85 years old with acute or convalescent COVID-19. The rearrangement links TRBV4-1 to TRBJ1-1; D may be TRBD1 (5 bases). Source material: peripheral blood. CDR3 DNA: TGCGCCAGCAGCCAAGGGGGCCGGATGAACACTGAAGCTTTCTTT. It translates to CASSQGGRMNTEAFF.